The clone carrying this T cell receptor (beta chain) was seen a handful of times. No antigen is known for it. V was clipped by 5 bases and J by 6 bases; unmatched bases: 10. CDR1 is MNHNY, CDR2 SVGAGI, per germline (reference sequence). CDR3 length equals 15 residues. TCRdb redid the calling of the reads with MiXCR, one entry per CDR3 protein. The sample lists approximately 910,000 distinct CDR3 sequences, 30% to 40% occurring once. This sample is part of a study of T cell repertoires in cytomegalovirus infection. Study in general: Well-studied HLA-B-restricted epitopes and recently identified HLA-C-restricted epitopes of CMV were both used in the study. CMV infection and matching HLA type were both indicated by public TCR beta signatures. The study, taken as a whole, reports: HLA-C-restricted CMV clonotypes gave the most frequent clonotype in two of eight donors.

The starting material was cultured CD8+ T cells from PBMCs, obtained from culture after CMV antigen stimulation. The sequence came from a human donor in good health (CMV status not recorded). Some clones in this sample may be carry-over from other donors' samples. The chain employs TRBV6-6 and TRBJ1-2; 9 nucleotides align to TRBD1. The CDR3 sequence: CASSVRTGAKDGYTF. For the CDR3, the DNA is TGTGCCAGCAGTGTCAGGACAGGGGCAAAGGATGGCTACACCTTC.